This record covers a single T cell receptor beta chain. Antigen specificity is unknown. There are 19 residues in the CDR3. Germline values: CDR1 MGHRA, CDR2 YSYEKL. Trimming removed 0 bases from V and 0 bases from J; junction bases left unmatched: 11. The study ran its PCR with 60 Vbeta and 13 Jbeta primers. Assay: immunoSEQ multiplex PCR; the TCRdb copy retains only in-frame clones and omits some. This sample carries about 130,000 clones, about 86% of them seen once, and the ten largest clones take about 0.75%. This sample stems from a study of cytomegalovirus exposure and HLA in healthy donors. Study findings and constraints: The study designated 150 or so TCR beta chains cytomegalovirus-associated. It has been reported that TCR beta sequences accurately predicted the HLA-A and HLA-B alleles of most subjects. Researchers reported that three CMV-associated chains were confirmed in vitro as CMV antigen-specific.

The chain couples TRBV4-1 to TRBJ2-5; 9 positions match TRBD2. The source is a man younger than 30 in good health and CMV-seronegative. The sequencing sample was made of PBMCs. The chain's CDR3 is CASSQDSSGGPTYQETQYF. In nucleotides, the CDR3 is TGCGCCAGCAGCCAAGATTCGAGCGGGGGGCCGACGTACCAAGAGACCCAGTACTTC.